Listed here are 15 T cell receptor beta chains from one sample, sequenced in a study of tumor and adjacent non-tumor tissue in lung cancer. The library came from three nested PCR rounds adapted from ARM-PCR protocols. TCRdb re-called the multiplex PCR reads with MiXCR, one entry per CDR3 protein. The sample holds 110,000 or so distinct CDR3 sequences; about 64% are singletons and the top ten take around 20%. The template was RNA from unsorted bulk tissue. The normal lung tissue was taken more than 3 cm from the tumor edge. Sequencing used distant non-tumor lung tissue. These receptors all stem from a man in his 60s with non-small cell lung cancer.

The gene calls are TRBV5-1 and TRBJ2-1; D perhaps matches TRBD2 (6 bases). V gave up 5 bases and J gave up 6 bases, with 12 bases separating them. Germline V gives CDR1 SGHRS, CDR2 YFSETQ. The CDR3 has 13 residues. The CDR3, as DNA: TGCGCCAGCAGGGTCGCCGGGAGCAATGAGCAGTTCTTC. Residues: CASRVAGSNEQFF.

About this clonotype itself: A much larger clone sits a single nucleotide away, making a read error possible. The chain carries TRBV28 and TRBJ2-3; D is unclear. Per germline, CDR1 MDHEN and CDR2 SYDVKM. The CDR3 sequence is 15 residues long. This chain's CDR3 is CASSLSGWSTETQYF. The CDR3 DNA follows: TGTGCCAGCAGTTTATCCGGCTGGAGCACAGAAACGCAGTATTTT.

A word on this clonotype: Mismatch with germline at one junction end may stem from a read error. The rearrangement links TRBV4-1 to TRBJ2-7; D is possibly TRBD1 or TRBD2 (5 bases each). Germline V gene sequence: CDR1 MGHRA, CDR2 YSYEKL. The CDR3 consists of 16 residues. This chain's CDR3 is CASSQEAGGASNEQYF. Here the CDR3 DNA reads TGCGCCAGCAGCCAGGAGGCAGGTGGGGCCTCCAACGAGCAGTACTTC.

Details on this clonotype: A junction end diverges from the germline sequence, so it may reflect a read error. The rearrangement uses TRBV20-1 and TRBJ2-7, with D possibly matching TRBD1 (6 bases). Germline CDR1 reads DFQATT; CDR2 reads SNEGSKA (reference sequence). The CDR3 spans 12 residues. The CDR3 spells CSATRGSYEKYF. The CDR3 coding sequence is TGCAGTGCTACCAGGGGATCCTACGAGAAGTACTTC.

The genes are TRBV2 and TRBJ2-5; 9 nucleotides align to TRBD2. CDR3 length equals 16 residues. In germline, CDR1 is SNHLY, CDR2 FYNNEI. The ends lost 6 bases at V and 1 base at J; junction bases unmatched: 9. The CDR3 is CASSWTSVGSQETQYF. The CDR3 DNA reads as TGTGCCAGCAGCTGGACTAGCGTGGGGAGCCAAGAGACCCAGTACTTC. The full variable domain, its missing parts supplied by reference TRBV2 and TRBJ2-5, is EPEVTQTPSHQVTQMGQEVILRCVPISNHLYFYWYRQILGQKVEFLVSFYNNEISEKSEIFDDQFSVERPDGSNFTLKIRSTKLEDSAMYFCASSWTSVGSQETQYFGPGTRLLVL.

Of note for this clonotype: Mismatch with germline at one junction end may stem from a read error. This sequence joins TRBV4-1 and TRBJ2-3; D remains ambiguous. Looked up from germline, CDR1 is MGHRA and CDR2 is YSYEKL. This CDR3 is 15 amino acids long. CDR3 nucleotide sequence: TGCGCCAGCAGCCAAGCTGTCATCACGTCAGATACGCAGTCTTTT. Translating it yields CASSQAVITSDTQSF.

With respect to this clonotype: Sequence at one end of the junction differs from germline and may be a read error. CDR3 nucleotide sequence: TGTACCAGCAGTCCTAGGACAGGGGGCGTTAATGGCTACACCTTC. It specifies CTSSPRTGGVNGYTF. The gene calls are TRBV6-1 and TRBJ1-2; the match to TRBD1 covers 11 bases. Germline V gene data show CDR1 as MNHNS and CDR2 as SASEGT. This CDR3 comprises 15 residues.

The CDR3 protein is CASSGRGGETQYF. The CDR3 coding sequence is TGTGCCAGCAGTGGAAGAGGAGGGGAGACCCAGTACTTC. The rearrangement joins TRBV25-1 to TRBJ2-5; maybe TRBD2 (6 bases). Between the trimmed V and J ends, which lost 4 bases and 5 bases, there was a span of 11 bases. The CDR3 extends over 13 amino acids. Germline CDR1 MGHDK, CDR2 SYGVNS.

In regard to this clonotype: The junction departs from germline at one end; a sequencing error may be responsible. This chain links TRBV24-1 with TRBJ1-5; the D gene is possibly TRBD1 (5 bases). There are 17 residues in the CDR3. Germline V lookup: CDR1 KGHDR, CDR2 SFDVKD. As DNA, the CDR3 is TGTGCCACCAGTGATTTGGCTGGGTTGCGGGGCAGACAGCGCCAGCATTTT. It specifies CATSDLAGLRGRQRQHF.

About this clonotype itself: A much larger clone lies one base from this, so it may be a read error. The chain links TRBV5-1 to TRBJ1-6; no clear D gene. Germline V gene lookup returns CDR1 SGHRS and CDR2 YFSETQ. The CDR3 totals 13 residues. CDR3 in amino acids: CASGLDVNSPLHF. CDR3 nucleotides: TGCGCCAGCGGCTTGGACGTCAATTCACCCCTCCACTTT. The whole variable domain, remainder taken from reference TRBV5-1 and TRBJ1-6, is KAGVTQTPRYLIKTRGQQVTLSCSPISGHRSVSWYQQTPGQGLQFLFEYFSETQRNKGNFPGRFSGRQFSNSRSEMNVSTLELGDSALYLCASGLDVNSPLHFGNGTRLTVT.

This sequence joins TRBV29-1 and TRBJ1-5, with a weak D call TRBD1 (6 bases). CDR3 length equals 13 residues. V dropped 6 bases and J dropped 8 bases, with 17 bases sitting between them. From germline, CDR1 is SQVTM and CDR2 ANQGSEA. The CDR3 sequence is CSVRQDRSKPQHF. The CDR3 DNA reads as TGCAGCGTGCGACAGGACCGCAGTAAGCCCCAGCATTTT.

This clonotype was seen many times. V and J are TRBV5-1 and TRBJ2-3, with D perhaps matching TRBD2 (6 bases). Trimming removed 4 bases at V and 0 bases at J, with 12 bases between. This CDR3 has 15 residues. The V gene's germline CDR1 is SGHRS and CDR2 YFSETQ. The CDR3, as DNA: TGCGCCAGCAGCAGAAGTAGCGGAAGCACAGATACGCAGTATTTT. This translates into CASSRSSGSTDTQYF.

This clonotype was detected ten times or more. V is TRBV13 and J is TRBJ1-2; the match to TRBD1 covers 7 bases. This CDR3 region has 19 residues. Germline lookup yields CDR1 PRHDT and CDR2 FYEKMQ (reference sequence). J was trimmed by 5 bases and V by 1 base; bases with no gene match: 19. In DNA form, the CDR3 reads TGTGCCAGCAGCTTAGAAACAGGGAGGACAGGATTCAAGCAATATGGCTACACCTTC. It is translated as CASSLETGRTGFKQYGYTF.

This clonotype came up once. A much larger clone differs from this one at a single base, so this may be a read error. This chain uses TRBV29-1 with TRBJ2-7, with 12 bases that match TRBD2. With 6 bases clipped from V and 12 bases from J, the junction kept 9 bases outside the gene matches. The CDR3 totals 12 residues. The germline V gene has CDR1 SQVTM and CDR2 ANQGSEA. CDR3 protein: CSVGLAGNKRYF. DNA for the CDR3: TGCAGCGTCGGACTAGCGGGAAACAAGCGGTACTTC.

As concerns this clonotype: Its ends do not fully match the called genes, so a read error is possible. V is TRBV11-2 and J is TRBJ2-7; D is ambiguous. The CDR3 spans 12 residues. The germline V gene has CDR1 SGHAT and CDR2 FQNNGV. Here the CDR3 DNA reads TGTACCAGCAGCTTAGGATTGCACGAGCAATACTTC. This codes for CTSSLGLHEQYF.